The 12 T cell receptor beta chains below were found in one sample sequenced in a study of cytomegalovirus exposure and HLA in healthy donors. The PCR contained 60 Vbeta and 13 Jbeta primers. Libraries were prepared by immunoSEQ multiplex PCR; TCRdb keeps only in-frame clonotypes and omits some of them. Of some 55,000 clones in the sample, about 86% were seen once. The sample was PBMCs. These receptors all stem from a middle-aged man in good health and CMV-seronegative.

This chain links TRBV7-9 with TRBJ2-7; TRBD1 aligns across 9 bases. V trimming: 7 bases; J trimming: 2 bases; junction bases outside the gene matches: 6. Germline V gives CDR1 SEHNR, CDR2 FQNEAQ (reference sequence). This CDR3 region has 14 residues. The CDR3 nucleotides are TGTGCCAGCATGGGGGACAGGGCACCCTACGAGCAGTACTTC. Its protein is CASMGDRAPYEQYF.

The rearrangement links TRBV6-4 to TRBJ1-5, with D possibly matching TRBD1 (5 bases). V gave up 0 bases and J gave up 4 bases, with 19 bases separating them. The CDR3 spans 18 residues. Germline V gene lookup returns CDR1 MRHNA and CDR2 SNTAGT. The CDR3 loop is CASSDSKVIGGFNQPQHF. The CDR3, as DNA: TGTGCCAGCAGTGACTCGAAGGTAATCGGGGGTTTTAATCAGCCCCAGCATTTT.

The chain employs TRBV28 and TRBJ1-2; 7 bases line up with TRBD1. Germline V gene data show CDR1 as MDHEN and CDR2 as SYDVKM. This CDR3 contains 13 residues. V trimming: 6 bases; J trimming: 7 bases; junction bases outside the gene matches: 8. CDR3 sequence: CASRPTGVTGYTF. The CDR3, as DNA: TGTGCCAGCAGACCAACAGGGGTTACTGGCTACACCTTC.

The J gene is TRBJ2-5, the V gene TRBV30, with 9 bases lining up with TRBD1. Looked up from germline, CDR1 is GTSNPN and CDR2 is SVGIG (reference sequence). This CDR3 comprises 16 residues. V was pared by 5 bases and J by 3 bases, with 13 bases of the junction left unmatched. CDR3 protein: CAWGEGQGKSEETQYF. The CDR3 bases are TGTGCCTGGGGGGAGGGACAGGGAAAATCCGAAGAGACCCAGTACTTC. The variable domain in full, completed from reference TRBV30 and TRBJ2-5, reads SQTIHQWPATLVQPVGSPLSLECTVEGTSNPNLYWYRQAAGRGLQLLFYSVGIGQISSEVPQNLSASRPQDRQFILSSKKLLLSDSGFYLCAWGEGQGKSEETQYFGPGTRLLVL.

In this sample, this clone turned up a few times. This chain uses TRBV10-3 with TRBJ2-1, with D unresolved. Germline CDR1 reads ENHRY; CDR2 reads SYGVKD. This CDR3 is built from 15 residues. Between the trimmed V and J ends, which lost 3 bases and 0 bases, there was a span of 9 bases. CDR3 sequence reads: CAISDQRNSYNEQFF. CDR3 in DNA: TGTGCCATCAGTGATCAGCGAAACTCCTACAATGAGCAGTTCTTC.

The CDR3 DNA follows: TGTGCCAGCAGCTTAGTGTCAGGGGGCCAAGAGACCCAGTACTTC. This sequence encodes CASSLVSGGQETQYF. The chain is built from TRBV7-9 and TRBJ2-5; 7 bases line up with TRBD1. V lost 1 base and J lost 1; bases outside the gene matches: 3. The CDR3 has 15 residues. Germline CDR1 and CDR2: SEHNR and FQNEAQ (reference sequence).

In its sample, this clone was seen a few times. The genes are TRBV6-5 and TRBJ1-1, with D maybe TRBD1 (5 bases). The V gene lost 6 bases and the J gene lost 5 bases, with 13 bases spanning the gap. Germline V lookup: CDR1 MNHEY, CDR2 SVGAGI. This CDR3 spans 13 amino acids. As DNA, the CDR3 is TGTGCCAGCAGCGACAGTCCGGTAACTGAAGCTTTCTTT. The encoded protein is CASSDSPVTEAFF.

The CDR3 DNA is TGCGCCAGCAGCGACGCCTTGTGGACTGGCGGCTACACCTTC. It codes for CASSDALWTGGYTF. V gene TRBV5-1 combines with J gene TRBJ1-2, with D unresolved. This CDR3 spans 14 amino acids. Germline-derived CDR1 and CDR2 are SGHRS and YFSETQ. The V end lost 4 bases, the J end lost 8 bases, and 18 bases lay between the germline ends. Variable domain in full (rest from reference TRBV5-1 and TRBJ1-2): KAGVTQTPRYLIKTRGQQVTLSCSPISGHRSVSWYQQTPGQGLQFLFEYFSETQRNKGNFPGRFSGRQFSNSRSEMNVSTLELGDSALYLCASSDALWTGGYTFGSGTRLTVV.

This sequence joins TRBV19 and TRBJ1-5, with a weak D call TRBD1 (6 bases). In germline, CDR1 is LNHDA, CDR2 SQIVND (reference sequence). The CDR3 spans 16 residues. V lost 3 bases to trimming and J lost 0 bases, with 12 bases between them. Here the CDR3 reads CASSMEQGYSNQPQHF. The CDR3 region has the DNA TGTGCCAGTAGTATGGAACAGGGTTATAGCAATCAGCCCCAGCATTTT. Looking up the rest from reference TRBV19 and TRBJ1-5 gives the full variable domain: DGGITQSPKYLFRKEGQNVTLSCEQNLNHDAMYWYRQDPGQGLRLIYYSQIVNDFQKGDIAEGYSVSREKKESFPLTVTSAQKNPTAFYLCASSMEQGYSNQPQHFGDGTRLSIL.

This clone was seen just once. The rearrangement links TRBV28 to TRBJ1-1; TRBD1 aligns across 7 bases. The V gene's germline CDR1 is MDHEN and CDR2 SYDVKM. V was clipped by 6 bases and J by 1 base; unmatched bases: 5. The CDR3 loop spans 14 amino acids. The CDR3 DNA sequence: TGTGCCAGCAGAGTACAGGGGAAGAACACTGAAGCTTTCTTT. Amino acids: CASRVQGKNTEAFF.

The chain has TRBV5-1 and TRBJ2-1; D perhaps matches TRBD1 (5 bases). Germline V gene sequence: CDR1 SGHRS, CDR2 YFSETQ. V was clipped by 1 base and J by 3 bases, with 11 bases between them. CDR3 length: 15 residues. The CDR3: CASSLTGQVYNEQFF. The DNA of the CDR3 is TGCGCCAGCAGCTTGACAGGCCAGGTCTACAATGAGCAGTTCTTC.

The gene calls are TRBV7-9 and TRBJ1-2; tentative D call: TRBD1 (6 bases). From germline, CDR1 is SEHNR and CDR2 FQNEAQ (reference sequence). Trimming took 5 bases from V and 0 from J, leaving 16 bases between them. CDR3 size: 16 residues. The CDR3 reads CASSPGGWGPNYGYTF. The CDR3 nucleotides read TGTGCCAGCAGCCCCGGTGGTTGGGGGCCTAACTATGGCTACACCTTC.